These 28 T cell receptor beta chains were sequenced from one sample in a study of T cells in Graves' hyperthyroidism and ophthalmopathy. Amplified regions were TCR beta CDR3 sequences from RNA transcripts. First-round RT-PCR of the TCR CDR3 relied on the HTBI primer set. TCRdb itself ran the multiplex PCR reads through MiXCR, one entry per CDR3 protein. Among 550,000 to 700,000 distinct CDR3 sequences listed, under 60% were seen once. Sequencing input: peripheral blood or thyroid tissue (not recorded which). These receptors were collected from an adult woman with Graves' disease, either hyperthyroidism or ophthalmopathy (not recorded which).

The rearrangement uses TRBV19 and TRBJ1-2; D is perhaps TRBD1 (5 bases). Germline CDR1 and CDR2: LNHDA and SQIVND (reference sequence). This CDR3 has 16 amino acids. V was clipped by 4 bases and J by 3 bases, with 18 bases between them. The CDR3 coding sequence is TGTGCCAGTAGTAACTCGGGACGAACGGAGGACTATGGCTACACCTTC. Protein product: CASSNSGRTEDYGYTF.

With respect to this clonotype: Given the absence of the conserved phenylalanine or tryptophan at the CDR3 end, a read error is likely. Because the CDR3's place on the DNA is in doubt, the DNA is left out and the CDR3 is given as listed by TCRdb. V gene TRBV6-6 combines with J gene TRBJ2-6; the D call in the table, TRBD2, was not verified against the DNA. The germline CDR1 and CDR2 sequences are MNHNY and SVGAGI (reference sequence). The CDR3 has 10 residues if both end residues are counted. The CDR3 here is CASRGASGTS.

The rearrangement links TRBV11-2 to TRBJ2-7; D may be TRBD1 (6 bases). Trimming stripped 0 bases from V and 1 base from J, with 10 bases between. Germline loops: CDR1 SGHAT, CDR2 FQNNGV. This CDR3 contains 15 residues. CDR3 sequence (DNA): TGTGCCAGCAGCTTAGAGAGTGGGACATCCTACGAGCAGTACTTC. Amino acids: CASSLESGTSYEQYF.

This clonotype was counted at least ten times. This chain uses TRBV7-2 with TRBJ2-7, with 9 positions matching TRBD1. The V gene end was trimmed by 6 bases and the J gene end by 1 base; junction bases not matched to a gene: 7. CDR1 and CDR2 from the germline V gene are SGHTA and FQGNSA. CDR3 length equals 15 residues. CDR3 protein: CASRKDRGDSYEQYF. The CDR3 coding sequence is TGTGCCAGCAGAAAGGACAGGGGCGATTCCTACGAGCAGTACTTC.

This clonotype was seen repeatedly, ten times or more. The V and J genes are TRBV14 and TRBJ1-3; D is uncertain. Per germline, CDR1 SGHDN and CDR2 FVKESK. The CDR3 has 13 residues. Trimming shortened V by 1 base and J by 5 bases, and 6 bases separated the two germline ends. The CDR3 spells CASSQVFRNTIYF. Here the CDR3 DNA reads TGTGCCAGCAGCCAAGTATTTAGAAACACCATATATTTT.

In its sample, this clonotype was seen many times. V usage is TRBV20-1 and J usage is TRBJ1-1; D remains unclear. Germline V CDR1 and CDR2: DFQATT, SNEGSKA (reference sequence). The CDR3 length is 11 residues. V was trimmed by 6 bases and J by 0 bases, leaving 5 bases between them. CDR3 DNA: TGCAGTGCCTTTGTGAACACTGAAGCTTTCTTT. It translates to CSAFVNTEAFF.

This chain joins TRBV19 and TRBJ1-5; tentative D call: TRBD1 (5 bases). Deletions cut 11 bases from V and 6 bases from J, with 26 bases between. CDR1 LNHDA and CDR2 SQIVND come from the germline V gene (reference sequence). This CDR3 region has 16 residues. The CDR3 reads CAGRTHKRGLPQPQHF. CDR3 DNA: TGTGCCGGCAGAACCCACAAGCGGGGACTACCTCAGCCCCAGCATTTT.

As to this clonotype: A much larger clone lies a single base off, so this may be a read error. The chain employs TRBV19 and TRBJ2-7, with 10 bases identical to TRBD1. CDR1 is LNHDA, CDR2 SQIVND, per germline (reference sequence). The CDR3 consists of 15 residues. CDR3 sequence: CASSTLKTGGDEQHF. CDR3 nucleotides: TGTGCCAGTAGTACCCTCAAGACAGGGGGCGACGAGCAGCACTTC.

The CDR3 DNA reads as TGCAGCGTAGCGGGACCCGAGTCCGAGCAGTACTTC. The encoded protein is CSVAGPESEQYF. The chain links TRBV29-1 to TRBJ2-7; 7 bases fit TRBD2. The CDR3 covers 12 residues. Unmatched junction bases numbered 8, after V lost 6 bases and J lost 6 bases. From germline, CDR1 is SQVTM and CDR2 ANQGSEA.

This clonotype has ten or more counts. The J gene is TRBJ1-1, the V gene TRBV6-1; TRBD1 agrees at 7 bases. The trim removed 9 bases at V and 4 bases at J, leaving 5 bases unmatched. Germline V gene data show CDR1 as MNHNS and CDR2 as SASEGT. This CDR3 comprises 12 residues. CDR3: CASKTGSTEAFF. The CDR3 bases are TGTGCCAGTAAGACAGGGAGCACTGAAGCTTTCTTT.

This chain links TRBV5-5 with TRBJ1-6; D uncertain. Germline-derived CDR1 and CDR2 are SGHKS and YYEKEE (reference sequence). V dropped 1 base and J dropped 9 bases, with 14 bases sitting between them. CDR3 length equals 15 residues. CDR3 loop: CASSLSSSDISPLHF. CDR3 DNA sequence: TGTGCCAGCAGCTTGAGTAGCTCCGATATTTCACCCCTCCACTTT.

Ten or more counts support this clonotype. The chain recombines TRBV5-4 with TRBJ1-3; 7 bases line up with TRBD1. Germline assignment: CDR1 SGHNT and CDR2 YYREEE (reference sequence). J lost 2 bases, V lost 0 bases, and 2 bases had no gene match. The CDR3 extends over 15 amino acids. In DNA form, the CDR3 reads TGTGCCAGCAGCTTGGACAGGGGTACTGGAAACACCATATATTTT. It is translated as CASSLDRGTGNTIYF.

This chain joins TRBV11-2 and TRBJ1-1, with 7 bases lining up with TRBD1. Germline V gene sequence: CDR1 SGHAT, CDR2 FQNNGV. With V trimmed by 4 bases and J by 8 bases, 31 bases remained unmatched. The CDR3 has 21 amino acids. CDR3 protein: CASSWWVGGPNTGGKGAEAFF. The CDR3 DNA sequence: TGTGCCAGCAGCTGGTGGGTTGGCGGACCTAACACCGGGGGGAAGGGGGCGGAAGCTTTCTTT. The whole variable domain, filled in from reference TRBV11-2 and TRBJ1-1, reads EAGVAQSPRYKIIEKRQSVAFWCNPISGHATLYWYQQILGQGPKLLIQFQNNGVVDDSQLPKDRFSAERLKGVDSTLKIQPAKLEDSAVYLCASSWWVGGPNTGGKGAEAFFGQGTRLTVV.

The chain has TRBV3-1 and TRBJ2-5; 11 nucleotides line up with TRBD2. The CDR3 contains 16 residues. The ends lost 3 bases at V and 3 bases at J; junction bases unmatched: 6. The V gene's germline CDR1 is LGHDT and CDR2 YNNKEL (reference sequence). Written as DNA, the CDR3 is TGTGCCAGCAGCCATACTAGCGGGGGAGGGGAAGAGACCCAGTACTTC. Residues: CASSHTSGGGEETQYF.

This clonotype was counted once. The CDR3 ends on some other residue instead of the conserved phenylalanine or tryptophan, so this is likely a read error. The CDR3 bases are TGCGCCAGCAGCTTATCAGGGGGAAGTGGCTACACCCTC. Translation gives CASSLSGGSGYTL. The chain carries TRBV7-2 and TRBJ1-2, with TRBD1 identical over 7 bases. The CDR3 has 13 amino acids. In germline, CDR1 is SGHTA, CDR2 FQGNSA.

This clonotype was counted a single time. The chain is built from TRBV6-1 and TRBJ2-2; no clear D. Per the germline V gene, CDR1 is MNHNS and CDR2 is SASEGT. There are 14 residues in the CDR3. Between the trimmed V and J ends, which lost 9 bases and 0 bases, there was a span of 11 bases. The CDR3 DNA reads as TGTGCCAGTCACTCCACCACGAACACCGGGGAGCTGTTTTTT. It is translated as CASHSTTNTGELFF.

The CDR3 spells CASSARMRWISSYEQYF. DNA of the CDR3: TGTGCCAGCAGCGCTAGGATGCGGTGGATCAGCTCCTACGAGCAGTACTTC. This rearrangement joins TRBV7-2 to TRBJ2-7; D remains ambiguous. Germline CDR1 reads SGHTA; CDR2 reads FQGNSA. CDR3 size: 17 residues. Trimming took off 5 bases at V and 0 bases at J, with 20 bases between the two ends.

The V call is TRBV11-2, the J call TRBJ2-7; 12 nucleotides align to TRBD1. In germline, CDR1 is SGHAT, CDR2 FQNNGV. The CDR3 spans 15 residues. V trimming: 1 base; J trimming: 6 bases; junction bases outside the gene matches: 4. The CDR3 coding sequence is TGTGCCAGCAGCTTAGGATCGGGACAGGGGGCCGAGCAGTACTTC. Amino acid sequence: CASSLGSGQGAEQYF.

This sequence joins TRBV7-6 and TRBJ1-1, with D unresolved. V was cut by 1 base and J by 5 bases, with 8 bases left in between. This CDR3 is 13 amino acids long. Germline V gives CDR1 SGHVS, CDR2 FNYEAQ. The CDR3 spells CASSLGKQTEAFF. In nucleotides, the CDR3 is TGTGCCAGCAGCTTAGGGAAACAAACTGAAGCTTTCTTT.

A few counts support this clonotype. This chain joins TRBV28 and TRBJ1-5; 7 bases fit TRBD1. From germline, CDR1 is MDHEN and CDR2 SYDVKM. The CDR3 covers 19 residues. V was pared by 4 bases and J by 5 bases, with 20 bases of the junction left unmatched. CDR3 in DNA: TGTGCCAGCAGTTCCGTAAACAGGGGATTGACAAGGGGGGATCAGCCCCAGCATTTT. Its translation is CASSSVNRGLTRGDQPQHF. Looking up the rest from reference TRBV28 and TRBJ1-5 gives the full variable domain: DVKVTQSSRYLVKRTGEKVFLECVQDMDHENMFWYRQDPGLGLRLIYFSYDVKMKEKGDIPEGYSVSREKKERFSLILESASTNQTSMYLCASSSVNRGLTRGDQPQHFGDGTRLSIL.

This clonotype has at least ten counts. The genes are TRBV19 and TRBJ1-2, with TRBD1 matching 10 bases. The CDR3 runs 16 residues. V gave up 3 bases and J gave up 4 bases; unmatched junction bases: 8. The germline gives CDR1 LNHDA, CDR2 SQIVND (reference sequence). CDR3 DNA: TGTGCCAGTAGTATCTCTCCCGGGACAGGGGCCTATGGCTACACCTTC. As protein: CASSISPGTGAYGYTF.

This clonotype was counted ten times or more. This rearrangement joins TRBV5-1 to TRBJ2-7; D gene ambiguous. The germline V and J ends were trimmed by 0 bases and 0 bases, with 16 bases remaining between them. The CDR3 covers 17 residues. CDR1 SGHRS and CDR2 YFSETQ come from the germline V gene. The CDR3 DNA reads TGCGCCAGCAGCTTGGTTCACAGTCAGTCCTACTCCTACGAGCAGTACTTC. Its protein is CASSLVHSQSYSYEQYF.

CDR3 protein: CASSIGSLFANVLTF. The CDR3 DNA follows: TGTGCCAGTAGTATCGGTAGCCTGTTCGCCAACGTCCTGACTTTC. This chain connects TRBV19 to TRBJ2-6; D is undetermined. This CDR3 comprises 15 residues. CDR1 and CDR2 from the germline V gene are LNHDA and SQIVND (reference sequence). V was cut by 3 bases and J by 7 bases, with 13 bases left in between.

Ten or more counts support this clonotype. This chain connects TRBV6-1 to TRBJ1-3, with D possibly TRBD1 on 5 matching bases. CDR1 is MNHNS, CDR2 SASEGT, per germline. V was shortened by 6 bases and J by 0 bases, with 18 bases between the two germline ends. This CDR3 comprises 17 residues. The chain's CDR3 is CASSGDRRPFSGNTIYF. CDR3 nucleotides: TGTGCCAGCAGCGGGGACCGACGACCCTTCTCTGGAAACACCATATATTTT.

The gene calls are TRBV24-1 and TRBJ1-2; D is perhaps TRBD1 (6 bases). Germline values: CDR1 KGHDR, CDR2 SFDVKD. The CDR3 runs 17 residues. Trimming shortened V by 5 bases and J by 0 bases, and 18 bases separated the two germline ends. The CDR3 loop is CATSAKKGGGPNYGYTF. The CDR3 region has the DNA TGTGCCACCAGTGCTAAAAAAGGGGGAGGTCCTAACTATGGCTACACCTTC.

This clonotype was seen repeatedly, ten times or more. The chain employs TRBV18 and TRBJ2-7; 9 bases match TRBD2. The length of the CDR3 is 14 residues. CDR1 and CDR2 from the germline V gene are KGHSH and LQKENI. With V trimmed by 3 bases and J by 0 bases, 0 bases remained unmatched. CDR3 in amino acids: CASSPGLASYEQYF. The CDR3 nucleotides read TGTGCCAGCTCACCGGGACTAGCCTCCTACGAGCAGTACTTC.

This clonotype was seen a few times. The chain combines TRBV29-1 with TRBJ2-7; 12 bases are a match to TRBD1. This CDR3 comprises 15 residues. With V trimmed by 1 base and J by 6 bases, 7 bases remained unmatched. Looked up from germline, CDR1 is SQVTM and CDR2 is ANQGSEA. CDR3 nucleotide sequence: TGCAGCGTTGAAGGGGGGGACAGGGGGCGAGGCGAGCAGTACTTC. It translates to CSVEGGDRGRGEQYF.

CDR3 coding DNA: TGCAGCGTGGGAGGAGGGACAGACCCTCAAGAGACCCAGTACTTC. It specifies CSVGGGTDPQETQYF. The chain recombines TRBV29-1 with TRBJ2-5, with D possibly being TRBD1 (7 bases). This CDR3 has 15 amino acids. CDR1 and CDR2 from the germline V gene are SQVTM and ANQGSEA. The germline V and J ends were trimmed by 6 bases and 2 bases, with 19 bases remaining between them.